What follows is one T cell receptor beta chain and its context. This CDR3 contains 13 residues. Germline V CDR1 and CDR2: SQVTM, ANQGSEA. Trimming removed 5 bases from V and 3 bases from J, with 14 bases in between. A quantity of 0.5 to 1 ug RNA underwent reverse transcription using random hexamers. Across 54 Vbeta and 13 Jbeta, TCR beta CDR3 was amplified with immunoSEQ multiplex PCR. MiXCR, applied by TCRdb to the immunoSEQ multiplex PCR reads, yields one record per CDR3 protein. The data hold about 140,000 distinct CDR3 sequences, with 90% to 95% observed a single time. These data belong to a study of CD8 T cells in Susac syndrome. TCR beta sequences were obtained from blood CD8+ and CD4+ T cells. TEMRA cells were FACS-enriched, and CD8+ and CD4+ T cells were isolated negatively.

The chain has TRBV29-1 and TRBJ2-7; D unclear. Sequencing was performed on CD8+ T cells from PBMCs. The receptor was isolated from a human donor in good health. CDR3 sequence reads: CSVIVPVCYEQYF. CDR3 DNA: TGCAGCGTTATAGTCCCAGTCTGCTACGAGCAGTACTTC.